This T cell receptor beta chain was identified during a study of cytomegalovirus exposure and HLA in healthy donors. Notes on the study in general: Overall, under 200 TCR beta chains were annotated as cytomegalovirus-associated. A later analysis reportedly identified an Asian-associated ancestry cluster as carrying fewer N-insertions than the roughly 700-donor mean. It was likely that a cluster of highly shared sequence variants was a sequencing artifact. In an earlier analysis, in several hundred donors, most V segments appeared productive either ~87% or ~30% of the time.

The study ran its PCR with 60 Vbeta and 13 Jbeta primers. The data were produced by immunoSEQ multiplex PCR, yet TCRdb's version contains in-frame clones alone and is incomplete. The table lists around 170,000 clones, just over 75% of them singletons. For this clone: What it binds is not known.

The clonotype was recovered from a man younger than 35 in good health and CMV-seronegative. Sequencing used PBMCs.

The CDR3 DNA follows: TGTGCCAGTAGTGCTCTGACAGGGGGGACTGAAGCTTTCTTT. Amino acid sequence: CASSALTGGTEAFF. The chain recombines TRBV19 with TRBJ1-1; 9 positions match TRBD1. Trimming removed 5 bases from V and 5 bases from J; junction bases left unmatched: 6. Germline CDR1 is LNHDA and CDR2 is SQIVND (reference sequence). The CDR3 extends over 14 amino acids.